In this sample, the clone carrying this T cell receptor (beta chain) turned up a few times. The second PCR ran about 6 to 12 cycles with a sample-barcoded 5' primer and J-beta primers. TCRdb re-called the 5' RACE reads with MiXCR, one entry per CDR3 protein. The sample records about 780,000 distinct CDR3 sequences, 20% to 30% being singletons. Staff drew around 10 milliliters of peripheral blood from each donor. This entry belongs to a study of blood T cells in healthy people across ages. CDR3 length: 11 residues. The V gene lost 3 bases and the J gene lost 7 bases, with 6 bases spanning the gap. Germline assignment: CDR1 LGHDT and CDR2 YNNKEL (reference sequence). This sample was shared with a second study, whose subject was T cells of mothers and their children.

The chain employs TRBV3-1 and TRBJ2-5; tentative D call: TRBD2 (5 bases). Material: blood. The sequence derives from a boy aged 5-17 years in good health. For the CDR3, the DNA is TGTGCCAGCAGCCACCGGGGGACCCAGTACTTC. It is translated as CASSHRGTQYF.